The clone carrying this TCR beta chain was counted only a few times. The antigen is undetermined. This CDR3 comprises 19 residues. The germline V gene encodes CDR1 SGHAT and CDR2 FQDESV (reference sequence). V shed 5 bases and J 3 bases; nucleotides not matched to a gene: 18. This record comes from a study of T cells after yellow fever vaccination. For the study at large: Low-cell-number fractions underwent preparation using SMART-Seq v4 Ultra Low Input. Whole-study results and caveats: From the bulk population, abundant clonotypes could contaminate and appear within FACS-sorted repertoires. Booster samples showed a return of most primary-vaccination clones (under 97% CD4, approximately 90% CD8).

A universal primer site and UMIs were added as TCR cDNA was made by 5'RACE template switching. TCRdb reanalysed the 5' RACE reads using MiXCR and keeps one entry per CDR3 protein. Here the sample spans 500,000 to 700,000 distinct CDR3 sequences, 15% to 20% being singletons. Specimen: PBMCs, collected 15 days after the yellow fever booster vaccination. The TCR comes from a man aged 25-45 years who received the YFV17D yellow fever vaccine. This chain connects TRBV11-1 to TRBJ2-3; 9 bases align to TRBD2. This CDR3 is CASSRPAPLAGPGTDTQYF. Here the CDR3 DNA reads TGTGCCAGCAGCCGACCCGCTCCGCTAGCGGGACCGGGGACAGATACGCAGTATTTT.